This T cell receptor beta chain emerged from a study of CD8+CD57+ T cells in acquired aplastic anemia. Study-wide background: Recorded DNA amounts for sorted CD4+ and CD8+ cells had an average of around 3.5 ug.

It was genomic DNA that served as the template for profiling TCR beta VDJ and CDR3. TCRdb used MiXCR to reprocess the reads, holding one entry per CDR3 protein. The sample has about 180,000 distinct CDR3 sequences, around 60% seen once. Notes on this clonotype: The antigen remains undetermined.

Selection for sequencing was limited to patients who had shown CD8+CD57+ cell expansion by flow cytometry. Every one of the patients had aplastic anemia (severe, acquired). No patient had been given any therapy when blood was sampled. Study findings and constraints: Patients showed no significant difference from controls in CD8+ Simpson's diversity.

The sample comprised sorted CD4+, CD8+, or CD8+CD57+ T cells (not recorded which) from PBMCs. This TCR derives from a human donor with aplastic anemia.

The CDR3 spells CASSQDKGLAGGRTGELFF. The CDR3 nucleotides read TGTGCCAGCAGCCAAGATAAGGGACTAGCGGGGGGAAGGACCGGGGAGCTGTTTTTT. This chain connects TRBV14 to TRBJ2-2; TRBD2 agrees at 15 bases. Germline CDR1 is SGHDN and CDR2 is FVKESK. The CDR3 is made up of 19 amino acids. Trimming removed 0 bases from V and 5 bases from J; junction bases left unmatched: 7.